This TCR beta chain was captured in a study of blood T cell repertoires in COVID-19. For the study at large: There were acute and convalescent COVID-19 samples, and they came from the United States, Italy and Spain. Sources were T cells, B-cell-depleted T cells, or PBMCs; the material itself was cDNA or gDNA.

In the original processing: Reference gene primers were amplified, and this amplification served to estimate nucleated cell counts. Profiled with immunoSEQ multiplex PCR; TCRdb holds only in-frame clones, not every one. V, J and clone size are those of that table, while D and trimming were read from the DNA. The sample includes about 150,000 clones, about four fifths of them seen just once. The CDR3 is made up of 14 amino acids. The V and J ends lost 4 bases and 5 bases, in that order; junction bases with no gene match: 3. The V gene's germline CDR1 is SGHRS and CDR2 YFSETQ. The sample taken for sequencing was peripheral blood. The chain links TRBV5-1 to TRBJ1-2, with 12 nucleotides matching TRBD1. The receptor comes from a human donor with acute or convalescent COVID-19. The donor label of this sample is uncertain. As DNA, the CDR3 is TGCGCCAGCAGCACGGGACAGGGGGCGTATGGCTACACCTTC. Protein sequence: CASSTGQGAYGYTF.